A selection of T cell receptor beta chains follows, all from one sample in a study of cytomegalovirus exposure and HLA in healthy donors. Sequenced by immunoSEQ multiplex PCR; TCRdb stores in-frame clones only, minus some. The table lists roughly 150,000 clones, roughly 80% of them singletons, with 1.2% in the top ten. The sequencing input was PBMCs. The receptors were sampled from a female donor in good health and CMV-seronegative. Each CDR3 is given with its conserved first and last residue. D genes are given only for firm matches. Clone size is given for some rows only: seen once, a few or many times, or a class if the clone is expanded.

j_call: TRBJ2-7
clone_size: .
v_call: TRBV5-1
d_call: TRBD1
cdr3_aa: CASGSSTGLYEQYF
cdr3_nt: TGCGCCAGCGGCTCATCGACAGGGCTTTACGAGCAGTACTTC

j_call: TRBJ2-2
clone_size: .
v_call: TRBV7-3
d_call: TRBD2
cdr3_aa: CASSAGTSGEWGGELFF
cdr3_nt: TGTGCCAGCAGCGCCGGGACTAGCGGGGAATGGGGCGGGGAGCTGTTTTTT

j_call: TRBJ2-3
clone_size: .
v_call: TRBV18
d_call: TRBD2
cdr3_aa: CASSPAGERDTQYF
cdr3_nt: TGTGCCAGCTCACCGGCGGGAGAACGAGATACGCAGTATTTT

j_call: TRBJ1-1
clone_size: .
v_call: TRBV18
d_call: .
cdr3_aa: CASSPQKSGNAWAFF
cdr3_nt: TGTGCCAGCTCACCACAAAAATCGGGGAATGCTTGGGCTTTCTTT

j_call: TRBJ2-1
clone_size: .
v_call: TRBV5-6
d_call: .
cdr3_aa: CASSLAVNEQFF
cdr3_nt: TGTGCCAGCAGCTTGGCCGTAAATGAGCAGTTCTTC

j_call: TRBJ1-5
clone_size: .
v_call: TRBV30
d_call: TRBD1
cdr3_aa: CAWSVHWTGGKSNQPQHF
cdr3_nt: TGTGCCTGGAGTGTACACTGGACAGGGGGGAAAAGCAATCAGCCCCAGCATTTT

j_call: TRBJ2-5
clone_size: .
v_call: TRBV4-2
d_call: TRBD2
cdr3_aa: CASSQDSRASGGKETQYF
cdr3_nt: TGTGCCAGCAGCCAAGATTCACGGGCTAGCGGGGGAAAAGAGACCCAGTACTTC

j_call: TRBJ2-1
clone_size: .
v_call: TRBV5-1
d_call: TRBD2
cdr3_aa: CASSPGTSGIRVFF
cdr3_nt: TGCGCCAGCAGCCCCGGGACTAGCGGGATTCGTGTGTTCTTC

j_call: TRBJ1-5
clone_size: .
v_call: TRBV4-1
d_call: .
cdr3_aa: CASSHEGFDQPQHF
cdr3_nt: TGCGCCAGCAGCCATGAGGGTTTCGATCAGCCCCAGCATTTT

j_call: TRBJ2-7
clone_size: .
v_call: TRBV27
d_call: .
cdr3_aa: CASQIGGSSYEQYF
cdr3_nt: TGTGCCAGCCAGATAGGAGGGAGCTCCTACGAGCAGTACTTC

j_call: TRBJ1-1
clone_size: .
v_call: TRBV5-8
d_call: .
cdr3_aa: CASRVGGHLEAFF
cdr3_nt: TGTGCCAGCAGGGTGGGGGGGCACCTCGAAGCTTTCTTT

j_call: TRBJ2-1
clone_size: .
v_call: TRBV7-6
d_call: TRBD2
cdr3_aa: CASSLGQRGSSLYNEQFF
cdr3_nt: TGTGCCAGCAGCTTAGGTCAGCGGGGCAGCTCTCTCTACAATGAGCAGTTCTTC

j_call: TRBJ2-1
clone_size: .
v_call: TRBV13
d_call: TRBD1
cdr3_aa: CASSPDRDREQFF
cdr3_nt: TGTGCCAGCAGCCCCGACAGGGATCGAGAGCAGTTCTTC

j_call: TRBJ2-3
clone_size: .
v_call: TRBV5-6
d_call: TRBD2
cdr3_aa: CASSITSGTTDTQYF
cdr3_nt: TGTGCCAGCAGCATCACTAGCGGGACCACAGATACGCAGTATTTT

j_call: TRBJ2-7
clone_size: .
v_call: TRBV5-4
d_call: TRBD2
cdr3_aa: CASNWGPGTSGTEQYF
cdr3_nt: TGTGCCAGCAACTGGGGCCCCGGGACTAGCGGGACTGAGCAGTACTTC

j_call: TRBJ2-3
clone_size: once
v_call: TRBV7-9
d_call: TRBD1
cdr3_aa: CASSLGTGGATDTQYF
cdr3_nt: TGTGCCAGCAGCTTGGGGACAGGGGGTGCCACAGATACGCAGTATTTT

j_call: TRBJ2-3
clone_size: .
v_call: TRBV4-1
d_call: TRBD2
cdr3_aa: CASSQEGRTSGSVRADTQYF
cdr3_nt: TGCGCCAGCAGCCAAGAAGGAAGGACTAGCGGGAGTGTTAGGGCAGATACGCAGTATTTT

j_call: TRBJ2-3
clone_size: once
v_call: TRBV27
d_call: .
cdr3_aa: CASSLFEGGDTQYF
cdr3_nt: TGTGCCAGCAGTTTATTTGAGGGGGGGGATACGCAGTATTTT

j_call: TRBJ1-4
clone_size: .
v_call: TRBV6-4
d_call: TRBD1
cdr3_aa: CASSDSATGPKLFF
cdr3_nt: TGTGCCAGCAGTGACTCGGCGACAGGGCCCAAACTGTTTTTT

j_call: TRBJ2-7
clone_size: .
v_call: TRBV27
d_call: TRBD2
cdr3_aa: CASSSYSGLAGGGAYEQYF
cdr3_nt: TGTGCCAGCAGTTCCTACTCTGGACTAGCGGGGGGAGGGGCCTACGAGCAGTACTTC

j_call: TRBJ1-3
clone_size: .
v_call: TRBV6-1
d_call: TRBD1
cdr3_aa: CASSEGQGDNTIYF
cdr3_nt: TGTGCCAGCAGTGAAGGGCAGGGGGACAACACCATATATTTT

j_call: TRBJ2-1
clone_size: .
v_call: TRBV5-1
d_call: .
cdr3_aa: CASSLDSSAYNEQFF
cdr3_nt: TGCGCCAGCAGCTTGGATTCTAGCGCGTACAATGAGCAGTTCTTC

j_call: TRBJ2-3
clone_size: .
v_call: TRBV6-6
d_call: TRBD2
cdr3_aa: CASRDSGSRTDTQYF
cdr3_nt: TGTGCCAGCAGGGATAGCGGGAGTAGGACAGATACGCAGTATTTT

j_call: TRBJ2-6
clone_size: .
v_call: TRBV5-1
d_call: TRBD1
cdr3_aa: CASSGGTGGSGANVLTF
cdr3_nt: TGCGCCAGCAGCGGCGGGACAGGGGGCTCTGGGGCCAACGTCCTGACTTTC

j_call: TRBJ2-3
clone_size: once
v_call: TRBV19
d_call: .
cdr3_aa: CASSIRGQLGTDTQYF
cdr3_nt: TGTGCCAGTAGTATCAGGGGTCAGCTCGGCACAGATACGCAGTATTTT

j_call: TRBJ1-5
clone_size: .
v_call: TRBV5-1
d_call: .
cdr3_aa: CASSPAGGPGNQPQHF
cdr3_nt: TGCGCCAGCAGCCCAGCCGGGGGGCCCGGCAATCAGCCCCAGCATTTT

j_call: TRBJ2-7
clone_size: .
v_call: TRBV10-1
d_call: .
cdr3_aa: CASSEGRPSTREQYF
cdr3_nt: TGCGCCAGCAGTGAGGGGAGGCCCTCTACGCGTGAGCAGTACTTC

j_call: TRBJ2-7
clone_size: .
v_call: TRBV5-1
d_call: TRBD2
cdr3_aa: CASSSLAGGGFYEQYF
cdr3_nt: TGCGCCAGCAGCTCCTTAGCGGGAGGGGGTTTCTACGAGCAGTACTTC

j_call: TRBJ2-5
clone_size: few
v_call: TRBV5-4
d_call: .
cdr3_aa: CASSYRDIQETQYF
cdr3_nt: TGTGCCAGCAGCTACCGGGACATACAAGAGACCCAGTACTTC

j_call: TRBJ1-2
clone_size: .
v_call: TRBV28
d_call: .
cdr3_aa: CASSLGRFYGYTF
cdr3_nt: TGTGCCAGCAGTTTGGGCAGATTCTATGGCTACACCTTC

j_call: TRBJ2-5
clone_size: .
v_call: TRBV2
d_call: .
cdr3_aa: CASSGAVETQYF
cdr3_nt: TGTGCCAGCAGTGGCGCGGTAGAGACCCAGTACTTC

j_call: TRBJ2-7
clone_size: once
v_call: TRBV7-9
d_call: TRBD2
cdr3_aa: CASSLPGRSGYEQYF
cdr3_nt: TGTGCCAGCAGCTTACCCGGCCGTAGCGGGTACGAGCAGTACTTC

j_call: TRBJ1-5
clone_size: .
v_call: TRBV19
d_call: TRBD1
cdr3_aa: CASSIHRDRGPEGNQPQHF
cdr3_nt: TGTGCCAGTAGTATACATAGGGACAGGGGGCCGGAAGGCAATCAGCCCCAGCATTTT

j_call: TRBJ2-7
clone_size: .
v_call: TRBV21-1
d_call: .
cdr3_aa: CASSKDEASGICPYEQYF
cdr3_nt: TGTGCCAGCAGCAAAGACGAGGCTAGCGGGATCTGCCCCTACGAGCAGTACTTC

j_call: TRBJ1-1
clone_size: .
v_call: TRBV5-1
d_call: TRBD1
cdr3_aa: CASSISDRAAEAFF
cdr3_nt: TGCGCCAGCAGCATATCCGACAGGGCGGCTGAAGCTTTCTTT

j_call: TRBJ1-1
clone_size: .
v_call: TRBV7-9
d_call: .
cdr3_aa: CASSSTNYRDAFF
cdr3_nt: TGTGCCAGCAGCTCGACCAATTACAGGGATGCTTTCTTT

j_call: TRBJ1-1
clone_size: .
v_call: TRBV27
d_call: .
cdr3_aa: CASRSNSLITEAFF
cdr3_nt: TGTGCCAGCAGGAGTAACAGTTTGATCACTGAAGCTTTCTTT

j_call: TRBJ2-1
clone_size: .
v_call: TRBV28
d_call: TRBD2
cdr3_aa: CASSFSSGVYNEQFF
cdr3_nt: TGTGCCAGCAGTTTCAGTAGCGGGGTTTACAATGAGCAGTTCTTC

j_call: TRBJ1-2
clone_size: .
v_call: TRBV6-5
d_call: TRBD1
cdr3_aa: CASSSAGQPNYGYTF
cdr3_nt: TGTGCCAGCAGTTCCGCGGGACAGCCAAACTATGGCTACACCTTC

j_call: TRBJ2-7
clone_size: few
v_call: TRBV5-5
d_call: TRBD2
cdr3_aa: CASSFRASGRGEQYF
cdr3_nt: TGTGCCAGCAGCTTTCGGGCTAGCGGGAGGGGCGAGCAGTACTTC

j_call: TRBJ2-7
clone_size: .
v_call: TRBV6-5
d_call: TRBD1
cdr3_aa: CASRSGTGATYEQYF
cdr3_nt: TGTGCCAGCAGGTCCGGGACAGGGGCGACCTACGAGCAGTACTTC

j_call: TRBJ2-5
clone_size: .
v_call: TRBV6-5
d_call: TRBD2
cdr3_aa: CASSRTRGGGETQYF
cdr3_nt: TGTGCCAGCAGTAGGACTAGAGGAGGAGGAGAGACCCAGTACTTC

j_call: TRBJ2-1
clone_size: .
v_call: TRBV29-1
d_call: TRBD1
cdr3_aa: CSADRDGGGKDEQFF
cdr3_nt: TGCAGCGCGGACAGGGACGGGGGTGGAAAGGATGAGCAGTTCTTC

j_call: TRBJ1-1
clone_size: .
v_call: TRBV27
d_call: .
cdr3_aa: CASSFRRDTEAFF
cdr3_nt: TGTGCCAGCAGTTTCAGGAGGGACACTGAAGCTTTCTTT

j_call: TRBJ2-5
clone_size: .
v_call: TRBV15
d_call: TRBD2
cdr3_aa: CATSRAPLAGGQETQYF
cdr3_nt: TGTGCCACCAGCAGAGCCCCCCTAGCGGGAGGGCAAGAGACCCAGTACTTC

j_call: TRBJ2-3
clone_size: .
v_call: TRBV7-9
d_call: .
cdr3_aa: CASSSSPGEGTDTQYF
cdr3_nt: TGTGCCAGCAGTTCATCTCCGGGAGAAGGTACAGATACGCAGTATTTT

j_call: TRBJ2-7
clone_size: few
v_call: TRBV7-8
d_call: .
cdr3_aa: CASSFVGTVPYEQYF
cdr3_nt: TGTGCCAGCAGCTTCGTAGGAACAGTACCTTACGAGCAGTACTTC

j_call: TRBJ2-1
clone_size: .
v_call: TRBV5-1
d_call: TRBD2
cdr3_aa: CASSRREGPYNEQFF
cdr3_nt: TGCGCCAGCAGTCGGCGGGAGGGCCCATACAATGAGCAGTTCTTC

j_call: TRBJ1-2
clone_size: .
v_call: TRBV5-1
d_call: .
cdr3_aa: CASSPEIGGTYGYTF
cdr3_nt: TGCGCCAGCAGCCCCGAGATAGGAGGTACCTATGGCTACACCTTC

j_call: TRBJ2-1
clone_size: .
v_call: TRBV18
d_call: .
cdr3_aa: CASSPRQRSSYNEQFF
cdr3_nt: TGTGCCAGCTCACCCCGGCAGCGGAGCTCCTACAATGAGCAGTTCTTC

j_call: TRBJ2-7
clone_size: .
v_call: TRBV5-4
d_call: TRBD2
cdr3_aa: CASSPGLAGEQYF
cdr3_nt: TGTGCCAGCAGCCCGGGACTAGCGGGGGAGCAGTACTTC

j_call: TRBJ1-1
clone_size: .
v_call: TRBV15
d_call: .
cdr3_aa: CATSRVLESTEAFF
cdr3_nt: TGTGCCACCAGCAGAGTTTTAGAAAGCACTGAAGCTTTCTTT

j_call: TRBJ2-3
clone_size: .
v_call: TRBV5-6
d_call: .
cdr3_aa: CASSIQGRGGTDTQYF
cdr3_nt: TGTGCCAGCAGCATCCAGGGGAGGGGTGGCACAGATACGCAGTATTTT